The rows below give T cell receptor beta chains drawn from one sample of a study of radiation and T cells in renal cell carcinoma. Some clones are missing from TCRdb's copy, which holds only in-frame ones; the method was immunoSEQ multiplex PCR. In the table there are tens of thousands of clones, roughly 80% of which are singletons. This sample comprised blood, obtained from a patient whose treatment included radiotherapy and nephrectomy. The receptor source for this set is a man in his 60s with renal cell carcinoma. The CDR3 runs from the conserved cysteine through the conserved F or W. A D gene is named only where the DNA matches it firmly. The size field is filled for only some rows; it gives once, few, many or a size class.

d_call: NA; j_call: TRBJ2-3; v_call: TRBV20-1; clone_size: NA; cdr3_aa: CSASFADTQYF; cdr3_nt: TGCAGTGCTAGTTTTGCAGATACGCAGTATTTT
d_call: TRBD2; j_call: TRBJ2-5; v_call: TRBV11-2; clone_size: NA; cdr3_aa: CASSFSSGGPQETQYF; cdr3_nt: TGTGCCAGCAGCTTTTCTTCGGGAGGGCCGCAAGAGACCCAGTACTTC
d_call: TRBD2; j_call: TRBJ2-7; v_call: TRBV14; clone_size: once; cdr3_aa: CASSRGGTSGRYEQYF; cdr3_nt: TGTGCCAGCAGCCGAGGGGGGACTAGCGGGCGTTACGAGCAGTACTTC
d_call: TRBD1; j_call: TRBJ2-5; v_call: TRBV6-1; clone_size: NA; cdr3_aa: CASSEDRGETQYF; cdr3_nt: TGTGCCAGCAGCGAGGACAGGGGCGAGACCCAGTACTTC
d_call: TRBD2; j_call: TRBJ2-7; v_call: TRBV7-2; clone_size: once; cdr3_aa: CASSVLAGGPDEQYF; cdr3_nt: TGTGCCAGCAGCGTGCTAGCGGGAGGGCCCGACGAGCAGTACTTC
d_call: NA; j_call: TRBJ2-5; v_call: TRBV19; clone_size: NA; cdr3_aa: CASSIQGPGETQYF; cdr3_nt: TGTGCCAGTAGTATTCAGGGGCCCGGAGAGACCCAGTACTTC
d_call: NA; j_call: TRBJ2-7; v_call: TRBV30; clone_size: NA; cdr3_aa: CAWKRQGSSYEQYF; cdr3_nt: TGTGCCTGGAAGCGGCAGGGAAGCTCCTACGAGCAGTACTTC
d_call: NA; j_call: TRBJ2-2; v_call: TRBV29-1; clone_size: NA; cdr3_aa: CSVDGGLYTGELFF; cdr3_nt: TGCAGCGTTGATGGAGGGCTTTACACCGGGGAGCTGTTTTTT
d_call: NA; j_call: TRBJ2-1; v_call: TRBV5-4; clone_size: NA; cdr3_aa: CASSLGGGDNEQFF; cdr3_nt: TGTGCCAGCAGCTTGGGGGGCGGGGACAATGAGCAGTTCTTC
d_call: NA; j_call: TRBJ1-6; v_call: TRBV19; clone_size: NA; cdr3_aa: CASSIARESPLHF; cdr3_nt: TGTGCCAGTAGTATAGCCCGGGAATCACCCCTCCACTTT
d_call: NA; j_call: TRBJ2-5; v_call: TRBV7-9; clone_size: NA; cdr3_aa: CASSRDNQETQYF; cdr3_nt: TGTGCCAGCAGCCGAGACAATCAAGAGACCCAGTACTTC
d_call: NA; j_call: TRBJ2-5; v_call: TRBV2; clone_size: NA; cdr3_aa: CASSGGETQYF; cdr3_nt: TGTGCCAGCAGTGGGGGGGAGACCCAGTACTTC
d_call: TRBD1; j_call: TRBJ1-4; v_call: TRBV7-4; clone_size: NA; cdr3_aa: CASSPRTGAATNEKLFF; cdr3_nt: TGTGCCAGCAGCCCCCGGACAGGGGCGGCAACTAATGAAAAACTGTTTTTT
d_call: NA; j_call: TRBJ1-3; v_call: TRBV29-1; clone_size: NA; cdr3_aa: CSVPAAGNTIYF; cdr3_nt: TGCAGCGTTCCCGCCGCGGGAAACACCATATATTTT
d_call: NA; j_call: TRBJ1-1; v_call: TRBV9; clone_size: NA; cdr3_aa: CASSPGTLGDTEAFF; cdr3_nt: TGTGCCAGCAGCCCCGGGACTCTGGGGGACACTGAAGCTTTCTTT
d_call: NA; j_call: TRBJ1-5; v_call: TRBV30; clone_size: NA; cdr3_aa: CAWSVSRAGEQPQHF; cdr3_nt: TGTGCCTGGAGTGTATCTAGGGCAGGGGAACAGCCCCAGCATTTT
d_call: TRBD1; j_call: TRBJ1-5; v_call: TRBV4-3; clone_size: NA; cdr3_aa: CASSRLTGGDQPQHF; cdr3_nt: TGCGCCAGCAGCCGACTAACAGGGGGGGATCAGCCCCAGCATTTT
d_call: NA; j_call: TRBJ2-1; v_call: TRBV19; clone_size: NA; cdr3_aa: CASSIEDSSYNEQFF; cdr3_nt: TGTGCCAGTAGTATTGAGGACAGTTCCTACAATGAGCAGTTCTTC